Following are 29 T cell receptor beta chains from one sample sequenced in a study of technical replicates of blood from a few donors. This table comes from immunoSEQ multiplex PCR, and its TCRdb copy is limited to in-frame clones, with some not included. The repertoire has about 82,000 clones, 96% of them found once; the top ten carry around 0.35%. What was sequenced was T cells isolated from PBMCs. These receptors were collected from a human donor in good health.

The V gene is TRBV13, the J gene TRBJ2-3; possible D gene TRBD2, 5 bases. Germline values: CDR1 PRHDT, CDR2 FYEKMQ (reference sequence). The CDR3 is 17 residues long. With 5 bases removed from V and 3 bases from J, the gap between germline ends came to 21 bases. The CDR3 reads CASSPTASGGRTDTQYF. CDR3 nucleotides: TGTGCCAGCAGCCCCACGGCGTCGGGCGGGCGGACAGATACGCAGTATTTT.

This CDR3 reads CASSPLRQDEQYF. The CDR3 nucleotides read TGTGCCAGCTCACCACTTAGACAGGACGAGCAGTACTTC. The chain has TRBV18 and TRBJ2-7, with a weak D call TRBD1 (6 bases). V was cut by 1 base and J by 5 bases, with 9 bases left in between. Per the germline V gene, CDR1 is KGHSH and CDR2 is LQKENI. This CDR3 region has 13 residues.

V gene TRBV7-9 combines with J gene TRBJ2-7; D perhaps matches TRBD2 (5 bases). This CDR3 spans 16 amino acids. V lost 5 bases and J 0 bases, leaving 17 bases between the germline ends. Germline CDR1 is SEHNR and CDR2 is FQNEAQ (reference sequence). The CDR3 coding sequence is TGTGCCAGCAGCCCTAGGAGGCAGGAGAGCTCCTACGAGCAGTACTTC. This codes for CASSPRRQESSYEQYF. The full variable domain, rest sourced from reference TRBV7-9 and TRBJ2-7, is DTGVSQNPRHKITKRGQNVTFRCDPISEHNRLYWYRQTLGQGPEFLTYFQNEAQLEKSRLLSDRFSAERPKGSFSTLEIQRTEQGDSAMYLCASSPRRQESSYEQYFGPGTRLTVT.

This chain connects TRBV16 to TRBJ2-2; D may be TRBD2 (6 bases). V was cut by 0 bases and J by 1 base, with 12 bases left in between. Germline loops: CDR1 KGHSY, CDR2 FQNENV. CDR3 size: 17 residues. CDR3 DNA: TGTGCCAGCAGCCAATCCGCGACTAGAATGAACACCGGGGAGCTGTTTTTT. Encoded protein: CASSQSATRMNTGELFF.

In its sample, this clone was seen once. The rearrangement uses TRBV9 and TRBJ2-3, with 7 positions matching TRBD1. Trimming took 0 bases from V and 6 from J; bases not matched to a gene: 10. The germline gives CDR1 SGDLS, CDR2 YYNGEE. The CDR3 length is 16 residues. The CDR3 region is CASSVGYRGSMDTQYF. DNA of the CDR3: TGTGCCAGCAGCGTAGGGTACAGGGGTTCTATGGATACGCAGTATTTT.

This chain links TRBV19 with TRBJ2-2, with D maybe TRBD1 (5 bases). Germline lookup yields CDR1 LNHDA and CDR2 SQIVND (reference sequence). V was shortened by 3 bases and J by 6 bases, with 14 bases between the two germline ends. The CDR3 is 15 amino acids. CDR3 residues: CASSINRIGSGELFF. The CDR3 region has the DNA TGTGCCAGTAGTATCAACAGGATTGGGTCCGGGGAGCTGTTTTTT.

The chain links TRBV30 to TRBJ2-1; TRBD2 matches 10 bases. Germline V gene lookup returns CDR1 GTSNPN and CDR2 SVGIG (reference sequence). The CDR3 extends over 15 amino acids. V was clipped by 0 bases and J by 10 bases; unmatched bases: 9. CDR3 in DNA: TGTGCCTGGAGTGTACTAGCTAGCGGGAGTGGGGAGCAGTTCTTC. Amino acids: CAWSVLASGSGEQFF.

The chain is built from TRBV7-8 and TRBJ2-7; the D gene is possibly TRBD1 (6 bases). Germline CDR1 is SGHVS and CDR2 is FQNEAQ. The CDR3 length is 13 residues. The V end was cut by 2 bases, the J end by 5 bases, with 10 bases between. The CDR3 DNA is TGTGCCAGCAGCTTAACAGGGCTCAACGAGCAGTACTTC. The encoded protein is CASSLTGLNEQYF.

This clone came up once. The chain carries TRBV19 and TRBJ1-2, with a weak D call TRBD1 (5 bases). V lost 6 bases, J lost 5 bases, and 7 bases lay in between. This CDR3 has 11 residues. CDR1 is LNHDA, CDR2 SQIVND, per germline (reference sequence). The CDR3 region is CASSAGYGYTF. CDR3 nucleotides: TGTGCCAGTAGCGCAGGGTATGGCTACACCTTC.

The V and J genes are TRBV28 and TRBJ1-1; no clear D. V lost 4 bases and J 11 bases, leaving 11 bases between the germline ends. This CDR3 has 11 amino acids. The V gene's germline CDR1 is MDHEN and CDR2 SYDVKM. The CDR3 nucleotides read TGTGCCAGCAGTTCTGGACTAGTTGCTTTCTTT. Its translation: CASSSGLVAFF.

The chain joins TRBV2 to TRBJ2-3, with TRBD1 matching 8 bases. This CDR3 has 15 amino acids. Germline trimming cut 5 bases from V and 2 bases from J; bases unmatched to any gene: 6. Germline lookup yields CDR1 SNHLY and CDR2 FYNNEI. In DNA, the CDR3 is TGTGCCAGCAGTACGGGACAGGTGTCCACAGATACGCAGTATTTT. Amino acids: CASSTGQVSTDTQYF.

Here the CDR3 DNA reads TGTGCCAGCAGTATTACAGGGCTTGGTGACAATCAGCCCCAGCATTTT. As protein: CASSITGLGDNQPQHF. This chain connects TRBV5-4 to TRBJ1-5; maybe TRBD1 (6 bases). CDR1 is SGHNT, CDR2 YYREEE, per germline (reference sequence). V dropped 5 bases and J dropped 3 bases, with 18 bases sitting between them. The CDR3 runs to 16 residues.

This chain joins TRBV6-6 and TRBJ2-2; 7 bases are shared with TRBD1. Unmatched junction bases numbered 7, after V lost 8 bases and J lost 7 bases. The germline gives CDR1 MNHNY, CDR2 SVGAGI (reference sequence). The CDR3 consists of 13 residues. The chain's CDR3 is CASGDRWDGELFF. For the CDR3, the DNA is TGTGCCAGCGGGGACAGATGGGACGGGGAGCTGTTTTTT.

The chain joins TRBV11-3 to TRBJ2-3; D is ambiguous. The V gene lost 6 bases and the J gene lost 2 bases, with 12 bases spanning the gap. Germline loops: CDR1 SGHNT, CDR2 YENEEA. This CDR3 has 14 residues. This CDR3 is CASSFLSDTDTQYF. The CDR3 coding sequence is TGTGCCAGCAGTTTTCTATCTGACACAGATACGCAGTATTTT.

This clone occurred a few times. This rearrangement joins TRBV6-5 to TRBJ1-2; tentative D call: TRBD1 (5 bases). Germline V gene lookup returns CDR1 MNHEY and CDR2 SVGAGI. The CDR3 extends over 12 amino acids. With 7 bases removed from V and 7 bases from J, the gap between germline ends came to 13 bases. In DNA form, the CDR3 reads TGTGCCAGCACAACAGGTCTAAGTGGCTACACCTTC. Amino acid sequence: CASTTGLSGYTF.

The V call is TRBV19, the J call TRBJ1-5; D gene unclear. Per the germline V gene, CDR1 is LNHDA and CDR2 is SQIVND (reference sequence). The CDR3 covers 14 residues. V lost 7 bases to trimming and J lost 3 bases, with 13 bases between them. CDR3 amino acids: CASMSQPDNQPQHF. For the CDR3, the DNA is TGTGCCAGTATGTCACAGCCAGACAATCAGCCCCAGCATTTT.

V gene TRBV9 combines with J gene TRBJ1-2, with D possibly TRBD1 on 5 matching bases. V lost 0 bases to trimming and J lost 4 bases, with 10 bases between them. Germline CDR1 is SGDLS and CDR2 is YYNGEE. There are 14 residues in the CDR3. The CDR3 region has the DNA TGTGCCAGCAGCGTAGAGGACACCGCCTATGGCTACACCTTC. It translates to CASSVEDTAYGYTF. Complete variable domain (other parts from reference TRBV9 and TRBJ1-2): DSGVTQTPKHLITATGQRVTLRCSPRSGDLSVYWYQQSLDQGLQFLIQYYNGEERAKGNILERFSAQQFPDLHSELNLSSLELGDSALYFCASSVEDTAYGYTFGSGTRLTVV.

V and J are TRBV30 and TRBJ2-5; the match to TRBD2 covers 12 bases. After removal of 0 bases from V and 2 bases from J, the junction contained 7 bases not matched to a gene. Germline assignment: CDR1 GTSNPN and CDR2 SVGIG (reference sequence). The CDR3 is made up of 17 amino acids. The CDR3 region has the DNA TGTGCCTGGAGTGTAACTTTTGGACTAGCGGGGCAAGAGACCCAGTACTTC. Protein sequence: CAWSVTFGLAGQETQYF.

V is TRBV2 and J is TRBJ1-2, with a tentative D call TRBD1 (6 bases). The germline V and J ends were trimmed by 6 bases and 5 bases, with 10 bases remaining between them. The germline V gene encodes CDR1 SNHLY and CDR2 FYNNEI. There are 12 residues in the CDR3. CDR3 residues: CASRGQGYGYTF. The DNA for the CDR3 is TGTGCCAGCAGGGGCCAGGGGTATGGCTACACCTTC.

DNA of the CDR3: TGCGCCAGCAGCCAGGAGCTTCCCGGACAGAACTACGAGCAGTACTTC. This gives the protein CASSQELPGQNYEQYF. This chain joins TRBV4-3 and TRBJ2-7; weak D call: TRBD1 (6 bases). The CDR3 extends over 16 amino acids. Trimming took 3 bases from V and 3 from J, leaving 18 bases between them. Germline V gene data show CDR1 as LGHNA and CDR2 as YSLEER.

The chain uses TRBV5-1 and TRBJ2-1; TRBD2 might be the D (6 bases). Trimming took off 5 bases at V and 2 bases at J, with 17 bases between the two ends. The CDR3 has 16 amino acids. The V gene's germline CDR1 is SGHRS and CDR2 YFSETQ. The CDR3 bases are TGCGCCAGCAGTACTTGGAGGGAGGCCGCCTACAATGAGCAGTTCTTC. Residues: CASSTWREAAYNEQFF.

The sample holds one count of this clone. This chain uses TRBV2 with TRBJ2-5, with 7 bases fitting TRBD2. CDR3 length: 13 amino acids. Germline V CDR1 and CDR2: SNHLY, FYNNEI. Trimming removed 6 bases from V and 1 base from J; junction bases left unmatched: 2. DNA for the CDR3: TGTGCCAGCAGCCGGGAGGCCCAAGAGACCCAGTACTTC. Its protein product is CASSREAQETQYF.

CDR3 amino acids: CASRGSATEAFF. The CDR3 DNA reads as TGTGCCAGCAGGGGGAGCGCCACTGAAGCTTTCTTT. V is TRBV2 and J is TRBJ1-1; D is unclear. V was pared by 6 bases and J by 4 bases, with 9 bases between. CDR1 SNHLY and CDR2 FYNNEI come from the germline V gene. This CDR3 has 12 amino acids.

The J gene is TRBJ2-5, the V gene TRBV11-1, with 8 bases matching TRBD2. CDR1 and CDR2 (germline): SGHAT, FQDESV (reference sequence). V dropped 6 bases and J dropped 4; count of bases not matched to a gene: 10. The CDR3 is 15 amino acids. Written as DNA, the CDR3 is TGTGCCAGCAGTTACTCAGCGGGAGCAGGAGAGACCCAGTACTTC. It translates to CASSYSAGAGETQYF.

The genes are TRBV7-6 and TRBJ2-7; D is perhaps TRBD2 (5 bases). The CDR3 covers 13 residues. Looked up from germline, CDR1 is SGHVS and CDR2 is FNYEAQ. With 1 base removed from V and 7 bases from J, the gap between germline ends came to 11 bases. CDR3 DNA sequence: TGTGCCAGCAGCTTAGTAGCTTCGGGGGAGCAGTACTTC. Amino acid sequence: CASSLVASGEQYF.

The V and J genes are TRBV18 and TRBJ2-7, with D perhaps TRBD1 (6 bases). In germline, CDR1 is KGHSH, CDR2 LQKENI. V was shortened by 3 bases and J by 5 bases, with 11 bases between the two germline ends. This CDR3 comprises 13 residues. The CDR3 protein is CASSPQGQNEQYF. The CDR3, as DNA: TGTGCCAGCTCACCCCAAGGACAGAACGAGCAGTACTTC. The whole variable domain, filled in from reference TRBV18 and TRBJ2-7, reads NAGVMQNPRHLVRRRGQEARLRCSPMKGHSHVYWYRQLPEEGLKFMVYLQKENIIDESGMPKERFSAEFPKEGPSILRIQQVVRGDSAAYFCASSPQGQNEQYFGPGTRLTVT.

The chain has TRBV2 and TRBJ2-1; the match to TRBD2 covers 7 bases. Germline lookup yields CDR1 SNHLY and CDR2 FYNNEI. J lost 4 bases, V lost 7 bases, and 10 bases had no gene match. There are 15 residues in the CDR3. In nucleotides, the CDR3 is TGTGCCAGCACAAAGATAGGGACTACTTACAATGAGCAGTTCTTC. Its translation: CASTKIGTTYNEQFF.

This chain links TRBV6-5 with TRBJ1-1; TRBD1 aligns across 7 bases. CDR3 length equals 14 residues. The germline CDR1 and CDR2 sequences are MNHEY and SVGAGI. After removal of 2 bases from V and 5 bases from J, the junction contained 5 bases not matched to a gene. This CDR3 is CASSYMSGGTEAFF. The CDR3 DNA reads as TGTGCCAGCAGTTACATGTCAGGGGGTACTGAAGCTTTCTTT.

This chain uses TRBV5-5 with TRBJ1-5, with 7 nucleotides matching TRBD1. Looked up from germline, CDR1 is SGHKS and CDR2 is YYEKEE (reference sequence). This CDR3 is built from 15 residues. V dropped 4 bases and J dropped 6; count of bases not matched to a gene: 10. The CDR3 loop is CASSQIETGRQPQHF. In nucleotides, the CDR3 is TGTGCCAGCAGCCAGATAGAGACAGGGCGTCAGCCCCAGCATTTT.